These 20 T cell receptor beta chains were all obtained from the same sample, sequenced in a study of shared clonotypes between healthy human individuals. Generated by immunoSEQ multiplex PCR, the TCRdb table keeps only in-frame clones and is missing some. The sample records more than 400,000 clones, almost 80% being singletons. Sequencing was performed on PBMCs. The receptors here all came from a middle-aged woman in good health. Some clones in this sample may be carry-over from other donors' samples.

The V gene is TRBV7-9, the J gene TRBJ1-1; no reliable D call. The CDR3 has 13 residues. Trimming left V 5 bases short and J 3 bases short, with 10 bases between. CDR1 SEHNR and CDR2 FQNEAQ come from the germline V gene (reference sequence). For the CDR3, the DNA is TGTGCCAGCAGCCATGGCGGGGACACTGAAGCTTTCTTT. It specifies CASSHGGDTEAFF.

This clone showed up just once. Different DNA sequences within this sample yield the same CDR3. This chain connects TRBV18 to TRBJ1-2; D gene ambiguous. Trimming pared 3 bases from V and 0 bases from J, leaving 5 bases between. The CDR3 runs 13 residues. Germline CDR1 and CDR2: KGHSH and LQKENI. CDR3 in DNA: TGTGCCAGCTCACCCGGGGCTAACTATGGCTACACCTTC. Residues: CASSPGANYGYTF.

The chain combines TRBV19 with TRBJ2-7, with a tentative D call TRBD1 (6 bases). The CDR3 runs 14 residues. V lost 6 bases and J lost 5, with 17 bases in between. The germline V gene encodes CDR1 LNHDA and CDR2 SQIVND (reference sequence). In DNA, the CDR3 is TGTGCCAGTAGCACACGAGGGGGAGCCCACGAGCAGTACTTC. Protein product: CASSTRGGAHEQYF.

V usage is TRBV28 and J usage is TRBJ1-2, with 7 bases matching TRBD1. Germline lookup yields CDR1 MDHEN and CDR2 SYDVKM. Trimming removed 4 bases from V and 2 bases from J; junction bases left unmatched: 10. There are 16 residues in the CDR3. The chain's CDR3 is CASSSPTGRLNYGYTF. Written as DNA, the CDR3 is TGTGCCAGCAGTTCCCCGACAGGGAGACTCAACTATGGCTACACCTTC.

The chain links TRBV10-3 to TRBJ1-5, with TRBD1 matching 9 bases. Per germline, CDR1 ENHRY and CDR2 SYGVKD. J was trimmed by 5 bases and V by 4 bases; bases with no gene match: 3. The length of the CDR3 is 14 residues. As DNA, the CDR3 is TGTGCCATCAGTGGGGGACAGGGTTATCAGCCCCAGCATTTT. It encodes CAISGGQGYQPQHF.

The chain has TRBV29-1 and TRBJ1-4, with a tentative D call TRBD1 (6 bases). Trimming removed 1 base from V and 8 bases from J, with 11 bases in between. This CDR3 comprises 13 residues. CDR1 and CDR2 (germline): SQVTM, ANQGSEA. This chain's CDR3 is CSVEVDSGEKLFF. CDR3 DNA sequence: TGCAGCGTTGAAGTGGACAGTGGGGAAAAACTGTTTTTT.

This clone was counted ten times or more. The chain uses TRBV2 and TRBJ1-4; D possibly corresponds to TRBD1 (6 bases). Trimming removed 7 bases from V and 8 bases from J, with 17 bases in between. Germline CDR1 SNHLY, CDR2 FYNNEI. The CDR3 has 14 amino acids. CDR3 amino acids: CASTGWGPEEKLFF. DNA of the CDR3: TGTGCCAGCACTGGATGGGGGCCGGAGGAAAAACTGTTTTTT.

The rearrangement uses TRBV7-9 and TRBJ2-1, with D possibly TRBD2 on 6 matching bases. V shed 2 bases and J shed 6 bases, with 17 bases lying between them. CDR1 SEHNR and CDR2 FQNEAQ come from the germline V gene (reference sequence). This CDR3 is 16 amino acids long. The CDR3 sequence: CASSLRVVEGRNEQFF. The CDR3, as DNA: TGTGCCAGCAGCTTAAGGGTTGTGGAGGGCCGCAATGAGCAGTTCTTC.

This clone appeared a single time. The chain combines TRBV5-1 with TRBJ2-7; no clear D gene. V lost 4 bases and J 3 bases, leaving 11 bases between the germline ends. The CDR3 runs to 13 residues. Germline V lookup: CDR1 SGHRS, CDR2 YFSETQ. CDR3 DNA: TGCGCCAGCAGCCCTCCAGCTAACTACGAGCAGTACTTC. This translates into CASSPPANYEQYF. Filled out from reference TRBV5-1 and TRBJ2-7, the complete variable domain reads KAGVTQTPRYLIKTRGQQVTLSCSPISGHRSVSWYQQTPGQGLQFLFEYFSETQRNKGNFPGRFSGRQFSNSRSEMNVSTLELGDSALYLCASSPPANYEQYFGPGTRLTVT.

As to this clone: This same CDR3 is encoded by further DNA sequences in the sample. The chain has TRBV5-6 and TRBJ2-7; no reliable D call. CDR3 length: 11 residues. Germline assignment: CDR1 SGHDT and CDR2 YYEEEE. Between the trimmed V and J ends, which lost 3 bases and 3 bases, there was a span of 4 bases. CDR3 nucleotides: TGTGCCAGCAGCTCATACTACGAGCAGTACTTC. The encoded protein is CASSSYYEQYF.

This rearrangement joins TRBV6-5 to TRBJ2-7; D unclear. CDR3 size: 15 residues. Trimming took 1 base from V and 0 from J, leaving 10 bases between them. Germline CDR1 and CDR2: MNHEY and SVGAGI. CDR3 amino acids: CASSYLGDSSYEQYF. Written as DNA, the CDR3 is TGTGCCAGCAGTTACTTGGGTGATAGCTCCTACGAGCAGTACTTC.

The chain combines TRBV6-6 with TRBJ2-1; 8 bases are a match to TRBD2. The V segment lost 8 bases and the J segment 7 bases; nucleotides outside the gene matches: 7. The CDR3 covers 13 residues. The germline V gene encodes CDR1 MNHNY and CDR2 SVGAGI (reference sequence). CDR3: CASSTGGPNEQFF. The CDR3 DNA is TGTGCCAGCTCGACGGGAGGGCCTAATGAGCAGTTCTTC.

CDR3 amino acids: CASSFRQFYGYTF. The CDR3 DNA reads as TGTGCCAGCAGTTTCCGCCAGTTCTATGGCTACACCTTC. The rearrangement links TRBV6-5 to TRBJ1-2, with D unclear. This CDR3 contains 13 residues. CDR1 MNHEY and CDR2 SVGAGI come from the germline V gene. Trimming left V 4 bases short and J 4 bases short, with 10 bases between.

The chain joins TRBV28 to TRBJ2-1; the match to TRBD2 covers 9 bases. The V gene end was trimmed by 5 bases and the J gene end by 4 bases; junction bases not matched to a gene: 9. CDR1 is MDHEN and CDR2 is SYDVKM in the germline V gene. The CDR3 loop spans 16 amino acids. CDR3 nucleotides: TGTGCCAGCAGTCCCTTGGGGACTAGCAGATACAATGAGCAGTTCTTC. It encodes CASSPLGTSRYNEQFF.

This chain connects TRBV30 to TRBJ2-7; 12 nucleotides agree with TRBD2. Germline V gene data show CDR1 as GTSNPN and CDR2 as SVGIG (reference sequence). Trimming at V came to 0 bases and at J to 1 base, leaving 7 bases not matched to a gene. The CDR3 contains 17 residues. This CDR3 reads CAWSVRPSGRVSYEQYF. Here the CDR3 DNA reads TGTGCCTGGAGTGTACGGCCTAGCGGGAGGGTTTCCTACGAGCAGTACTTC.

This chain connects TRBV10-3 to TRBJ2-1, with 16 bases aligning to TRBD2. Germline lookup yields CDR1 ENHRY and CDR2 SYGVKD. This CDR3 is 18 amino acids long. After removal of 6 bases from V and 2 bases from J, the junction contained 7 bases not matched to a gene. CDR3 DNA sequence: TGTGCCATCAGCCACCCTGGGACTAGCGGGAGGGCCTACAATGAGCAGTTCTTC. Translating it yields CAISHPGTSGRAYNEQFF.

CDR3 sequence: CATRSGTSRSYNEQFF. DNA of the CDR3: TGTGCCACCAGATCGGGGACGTCGCGCTCCTACAATGAGCAGTTCTTC. This chain uses TRBV15 with TRBJ2-1; either TRBD1 or TRBD2 may supply D (5 bases each). V lost 6 bases to trimming and J lost 0 bases, with 15 bases between them. The CDR3 runs 16 residues. Germline V gene sequence: CDR1 LNHNV, CDR2 YYDKDF (reference sequence).

Remarks on this clone: The junction differs from germline at one of its ends, possibly a read error. This chain uses TRBV7-2 with TRBJ2-1; 10 bases fit TRBD2. Germline V gene lookup returns CDR1 SGHTA and CDR2 FQGNSA. This CDR3 comprises 15 residues. The CDR3 region is CASSVAGGRYNEQFF. CDR3 bases: TGTGCCAGCAGCGTAGCGGGGGGACGATACAATGAGCAGTTCTTC.

The DNA for the CDR3 is TGTGCCAGCAGCCAAGATCGAGGGAACACTGAAGCTTTCTTT. It yields the protein CASSQDRGNTEAFF. This chain connects TRBV4-2 to TRBJ1-1; no clear D gene. Germline values: CDR1 LGHNA, CDR2 YNFKEQ. The CDR3 extends over 14 amino acids. V was trimmed by 0 bases and J by 1 base, leaving 6 bases between them.

The chain employs TRBV28 and TRBJ1-5, with D possibly matching TRBD1 (5 bases). This CDR3 is 12 amino acids long. Trimming pared 6 bases from V and 3 bases from J, leaving 6 bases between. The germline gives CDR1 MDHEN, CDR2 SYDVKM. CDR3 nucleotide sequence: TGTGCCAGCAGGGACAACAATCAGCCCCAGCATTTT. Its translation is CASRDNNQPQHF.